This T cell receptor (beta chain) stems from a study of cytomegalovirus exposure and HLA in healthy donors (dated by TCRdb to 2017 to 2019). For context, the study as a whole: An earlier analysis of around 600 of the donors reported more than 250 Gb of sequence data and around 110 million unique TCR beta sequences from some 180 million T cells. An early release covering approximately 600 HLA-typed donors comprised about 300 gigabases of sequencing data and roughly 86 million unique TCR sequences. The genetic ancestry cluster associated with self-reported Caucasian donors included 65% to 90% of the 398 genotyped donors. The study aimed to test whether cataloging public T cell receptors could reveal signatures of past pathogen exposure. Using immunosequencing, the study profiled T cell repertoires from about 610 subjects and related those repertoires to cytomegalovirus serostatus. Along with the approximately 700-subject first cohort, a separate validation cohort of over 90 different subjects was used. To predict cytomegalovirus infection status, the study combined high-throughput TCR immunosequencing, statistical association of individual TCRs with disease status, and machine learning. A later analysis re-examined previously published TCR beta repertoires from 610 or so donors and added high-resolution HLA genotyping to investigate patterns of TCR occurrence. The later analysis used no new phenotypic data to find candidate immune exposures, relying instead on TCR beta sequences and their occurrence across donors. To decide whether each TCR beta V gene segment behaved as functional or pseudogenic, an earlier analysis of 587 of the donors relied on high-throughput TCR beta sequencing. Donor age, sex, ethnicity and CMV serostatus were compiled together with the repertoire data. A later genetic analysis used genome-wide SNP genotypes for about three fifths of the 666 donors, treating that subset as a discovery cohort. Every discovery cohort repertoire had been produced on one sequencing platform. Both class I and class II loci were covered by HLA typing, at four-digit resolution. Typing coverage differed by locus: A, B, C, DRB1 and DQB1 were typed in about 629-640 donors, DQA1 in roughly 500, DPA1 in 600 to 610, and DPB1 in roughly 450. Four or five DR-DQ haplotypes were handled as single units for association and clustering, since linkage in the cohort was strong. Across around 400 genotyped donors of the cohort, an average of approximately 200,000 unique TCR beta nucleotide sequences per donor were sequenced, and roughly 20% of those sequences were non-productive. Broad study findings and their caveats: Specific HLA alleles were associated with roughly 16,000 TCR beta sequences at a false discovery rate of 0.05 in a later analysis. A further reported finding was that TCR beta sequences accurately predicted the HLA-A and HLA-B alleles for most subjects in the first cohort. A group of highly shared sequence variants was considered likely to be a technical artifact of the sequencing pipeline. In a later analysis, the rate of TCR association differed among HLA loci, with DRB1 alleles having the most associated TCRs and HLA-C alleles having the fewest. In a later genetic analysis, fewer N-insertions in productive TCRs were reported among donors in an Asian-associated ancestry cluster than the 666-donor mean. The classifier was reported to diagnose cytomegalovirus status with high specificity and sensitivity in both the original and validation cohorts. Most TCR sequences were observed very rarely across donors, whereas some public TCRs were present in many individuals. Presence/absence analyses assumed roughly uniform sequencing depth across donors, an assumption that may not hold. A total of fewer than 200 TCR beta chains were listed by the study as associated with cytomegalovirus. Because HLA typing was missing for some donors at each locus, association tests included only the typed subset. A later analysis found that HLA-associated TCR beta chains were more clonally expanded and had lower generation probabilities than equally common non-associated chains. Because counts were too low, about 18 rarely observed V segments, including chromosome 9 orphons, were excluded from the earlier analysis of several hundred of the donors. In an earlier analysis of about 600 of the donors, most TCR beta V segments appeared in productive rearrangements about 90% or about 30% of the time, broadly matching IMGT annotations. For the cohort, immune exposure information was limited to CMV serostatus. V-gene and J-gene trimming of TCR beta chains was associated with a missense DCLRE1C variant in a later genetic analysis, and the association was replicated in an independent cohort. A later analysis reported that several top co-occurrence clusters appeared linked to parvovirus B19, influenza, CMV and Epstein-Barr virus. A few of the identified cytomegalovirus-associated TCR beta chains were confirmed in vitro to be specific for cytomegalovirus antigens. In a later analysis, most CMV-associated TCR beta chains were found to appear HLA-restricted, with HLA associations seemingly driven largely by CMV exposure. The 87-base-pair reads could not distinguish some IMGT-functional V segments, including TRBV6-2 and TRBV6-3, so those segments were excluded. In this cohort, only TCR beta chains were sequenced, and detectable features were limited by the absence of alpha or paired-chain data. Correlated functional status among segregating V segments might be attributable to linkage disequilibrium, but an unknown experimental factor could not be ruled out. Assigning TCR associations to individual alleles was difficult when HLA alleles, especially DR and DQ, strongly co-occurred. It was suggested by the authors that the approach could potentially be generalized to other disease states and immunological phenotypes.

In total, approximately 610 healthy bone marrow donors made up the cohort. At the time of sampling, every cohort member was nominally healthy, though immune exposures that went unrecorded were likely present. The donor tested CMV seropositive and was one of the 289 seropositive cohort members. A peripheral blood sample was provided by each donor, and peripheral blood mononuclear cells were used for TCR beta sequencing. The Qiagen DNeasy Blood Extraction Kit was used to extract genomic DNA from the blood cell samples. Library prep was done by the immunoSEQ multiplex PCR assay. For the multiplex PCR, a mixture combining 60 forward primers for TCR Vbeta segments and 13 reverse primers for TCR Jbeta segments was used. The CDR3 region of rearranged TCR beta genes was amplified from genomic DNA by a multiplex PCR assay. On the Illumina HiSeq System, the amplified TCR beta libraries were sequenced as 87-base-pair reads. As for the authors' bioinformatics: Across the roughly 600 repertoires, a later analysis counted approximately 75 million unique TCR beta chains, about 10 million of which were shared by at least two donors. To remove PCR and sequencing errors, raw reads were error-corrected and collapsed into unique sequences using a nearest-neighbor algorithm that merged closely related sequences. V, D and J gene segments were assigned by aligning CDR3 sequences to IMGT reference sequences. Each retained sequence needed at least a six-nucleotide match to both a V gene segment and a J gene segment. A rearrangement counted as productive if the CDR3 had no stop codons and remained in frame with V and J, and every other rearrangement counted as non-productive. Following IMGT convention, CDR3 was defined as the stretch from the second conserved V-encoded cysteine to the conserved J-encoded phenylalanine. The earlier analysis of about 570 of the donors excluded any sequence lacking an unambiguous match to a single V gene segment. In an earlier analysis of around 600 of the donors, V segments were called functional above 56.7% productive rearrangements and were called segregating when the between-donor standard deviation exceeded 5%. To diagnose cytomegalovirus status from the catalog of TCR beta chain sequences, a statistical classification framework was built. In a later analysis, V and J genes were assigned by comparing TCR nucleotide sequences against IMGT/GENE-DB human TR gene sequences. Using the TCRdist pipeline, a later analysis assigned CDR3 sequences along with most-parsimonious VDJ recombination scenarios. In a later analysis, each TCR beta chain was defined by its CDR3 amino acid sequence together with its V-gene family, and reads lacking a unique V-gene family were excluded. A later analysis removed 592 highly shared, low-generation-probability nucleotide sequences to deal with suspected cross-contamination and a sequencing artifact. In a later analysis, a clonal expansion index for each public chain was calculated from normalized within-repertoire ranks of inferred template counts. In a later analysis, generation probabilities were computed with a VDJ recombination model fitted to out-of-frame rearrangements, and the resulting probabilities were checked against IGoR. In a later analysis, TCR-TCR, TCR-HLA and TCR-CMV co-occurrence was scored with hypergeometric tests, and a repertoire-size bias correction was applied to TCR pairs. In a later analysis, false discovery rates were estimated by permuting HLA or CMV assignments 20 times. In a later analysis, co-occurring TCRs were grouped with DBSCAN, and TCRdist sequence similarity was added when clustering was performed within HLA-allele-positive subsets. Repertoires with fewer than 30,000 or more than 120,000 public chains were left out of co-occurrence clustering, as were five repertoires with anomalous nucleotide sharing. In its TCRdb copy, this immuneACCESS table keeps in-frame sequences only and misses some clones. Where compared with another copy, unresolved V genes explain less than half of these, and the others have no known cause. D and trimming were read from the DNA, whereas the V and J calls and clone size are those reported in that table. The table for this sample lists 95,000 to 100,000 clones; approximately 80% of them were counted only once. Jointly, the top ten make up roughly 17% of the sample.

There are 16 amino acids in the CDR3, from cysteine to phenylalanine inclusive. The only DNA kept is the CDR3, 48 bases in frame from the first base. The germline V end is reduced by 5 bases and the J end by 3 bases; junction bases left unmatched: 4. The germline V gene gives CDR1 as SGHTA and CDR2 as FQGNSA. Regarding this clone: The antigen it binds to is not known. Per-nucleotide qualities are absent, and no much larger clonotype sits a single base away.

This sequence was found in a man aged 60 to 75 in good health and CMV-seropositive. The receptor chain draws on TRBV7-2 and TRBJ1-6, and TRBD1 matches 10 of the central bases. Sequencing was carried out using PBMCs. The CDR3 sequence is CASSARTGGYNSPLHF. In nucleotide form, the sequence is TGTGCCAGCAGCGCCCGGACAGGGGGCTATAATTCACCCCTCCACTTT.